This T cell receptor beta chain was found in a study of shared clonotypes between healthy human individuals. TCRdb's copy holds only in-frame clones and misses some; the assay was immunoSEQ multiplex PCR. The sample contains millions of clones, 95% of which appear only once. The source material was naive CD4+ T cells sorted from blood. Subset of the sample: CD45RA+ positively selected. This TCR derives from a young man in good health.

CDR3 DNA sequence: TGTGCCAGCAGTGAAGAGACAGGTCAAAATTCACCCCTCCACTTT. Its protein is CASSEETGQNSPLHF. This chain connects TRBV2 to TRBJ1-6; D is possibly TRBD1 (6 bases). The CDR3 runs to 15 residues. Between the trimmed V and J ends, which lost 1 base and 7 bases, there was a span of 11 bases. In germline, CDR1 is SNHLY, CDR2 FYNNEI.